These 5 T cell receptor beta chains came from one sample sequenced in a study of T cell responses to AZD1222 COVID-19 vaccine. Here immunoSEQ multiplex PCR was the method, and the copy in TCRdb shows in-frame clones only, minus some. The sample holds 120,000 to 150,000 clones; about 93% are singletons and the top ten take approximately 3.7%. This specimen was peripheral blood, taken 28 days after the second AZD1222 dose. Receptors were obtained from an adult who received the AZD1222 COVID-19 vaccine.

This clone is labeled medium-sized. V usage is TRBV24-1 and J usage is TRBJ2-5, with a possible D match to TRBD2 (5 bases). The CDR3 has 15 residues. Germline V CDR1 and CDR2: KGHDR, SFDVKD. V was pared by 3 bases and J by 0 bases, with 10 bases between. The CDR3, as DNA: TGTGCCACCAGTGATCTCGGTAGCGACCAAGAGACCCAGTACTTC. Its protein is CATSDLGSDQETQYF.

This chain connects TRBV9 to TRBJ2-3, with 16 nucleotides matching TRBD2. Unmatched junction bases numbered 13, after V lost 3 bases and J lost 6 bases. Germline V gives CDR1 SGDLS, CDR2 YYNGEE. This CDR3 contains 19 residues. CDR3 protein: CASSAPTGTSGGARDTQYF. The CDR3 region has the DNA TGTGCCAGCAGCGCCCCCACCGGGACTAGCGGGGGGGCCAGGGATACGCAGTATTTT.

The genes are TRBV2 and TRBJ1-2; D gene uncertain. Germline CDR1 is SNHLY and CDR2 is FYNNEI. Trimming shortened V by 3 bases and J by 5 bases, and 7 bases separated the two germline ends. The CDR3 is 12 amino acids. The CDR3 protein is CASSENGYGYTF. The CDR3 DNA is TGTGCCAGCAGTGAGAATGGGTATGGCTACACCTTC.

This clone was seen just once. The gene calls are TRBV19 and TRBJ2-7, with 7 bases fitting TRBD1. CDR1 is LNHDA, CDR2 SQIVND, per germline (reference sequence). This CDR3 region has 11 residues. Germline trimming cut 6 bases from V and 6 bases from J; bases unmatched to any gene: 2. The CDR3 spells CASRQGSEQYF. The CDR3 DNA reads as TGTGCCAGTAGACAGGGGAGCGAGCAGTACTTC. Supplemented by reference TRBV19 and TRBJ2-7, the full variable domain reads DGGITQSPKYLFRKEGQNVTLSCEQNLNHDAMYWYRQDPGQGLRLIYYSQIVNDFQKGDIAEGYSVSREKKESFPLTVTSAQKNPTAFYLCASRQGSEQYFGPGTRLTVT.

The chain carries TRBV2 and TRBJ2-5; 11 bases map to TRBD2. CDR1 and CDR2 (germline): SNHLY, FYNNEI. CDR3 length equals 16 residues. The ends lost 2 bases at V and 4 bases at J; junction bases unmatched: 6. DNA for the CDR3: TGTGCCAGCAGTGAAAGGAGGCTAGCGGGGGGAGAGACCCAGTACTTC. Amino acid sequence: CASSERRLAGGETQYF.